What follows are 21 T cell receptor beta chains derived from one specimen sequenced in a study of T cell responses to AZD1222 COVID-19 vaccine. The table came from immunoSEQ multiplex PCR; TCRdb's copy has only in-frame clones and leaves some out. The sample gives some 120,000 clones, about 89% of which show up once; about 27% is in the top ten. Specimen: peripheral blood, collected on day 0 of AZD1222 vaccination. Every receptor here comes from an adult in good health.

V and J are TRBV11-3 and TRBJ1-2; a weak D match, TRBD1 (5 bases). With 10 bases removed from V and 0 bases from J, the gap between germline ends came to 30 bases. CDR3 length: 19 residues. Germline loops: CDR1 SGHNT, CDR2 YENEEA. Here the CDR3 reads CAIPASGGQGGDTNYGYTF. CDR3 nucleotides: TGTGCCATCCCAGCTAGCGGAGGGCAGGGAGGGGATACTAACTATGGCTACACCTTC. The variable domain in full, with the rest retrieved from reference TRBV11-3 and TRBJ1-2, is EAGVVQSPRYKIIEKKQPVAFWCNPISGHNTLYWYLQNLGQGPELLIRYENEEAVDDSQLPKDRFSAERLKGVDSTLKIQPAELGDSAVYLCAIPASGGQGGDTNYGYTFGSGTRLTVV.

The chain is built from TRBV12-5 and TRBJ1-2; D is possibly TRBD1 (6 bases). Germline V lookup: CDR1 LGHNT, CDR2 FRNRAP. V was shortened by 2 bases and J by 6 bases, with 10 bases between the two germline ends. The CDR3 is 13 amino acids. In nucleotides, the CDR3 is TGTGCTAGTGGTTTGAACAGGGCGGATGGCTACACCTTC. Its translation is CASGLNRADGYTF.

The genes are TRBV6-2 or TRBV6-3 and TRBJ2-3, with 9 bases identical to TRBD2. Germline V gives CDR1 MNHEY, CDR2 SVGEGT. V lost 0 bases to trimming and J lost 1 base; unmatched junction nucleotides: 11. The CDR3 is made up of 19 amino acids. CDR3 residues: CASSYSAGGLRRGTDTQYF. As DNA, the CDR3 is TGTGCCAGCAGTTACTCCGCGGGAGGGCTCCGGAGGGGCACAGATACGCAGTATTTT.

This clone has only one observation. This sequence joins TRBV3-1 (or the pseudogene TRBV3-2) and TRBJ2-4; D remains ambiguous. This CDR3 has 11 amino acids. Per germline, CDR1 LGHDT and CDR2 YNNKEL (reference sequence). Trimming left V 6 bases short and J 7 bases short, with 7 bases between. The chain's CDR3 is CASSEMNIQYF. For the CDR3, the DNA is TGTGCCAGCAGTGAGATGAACATTCAGTACTTC.

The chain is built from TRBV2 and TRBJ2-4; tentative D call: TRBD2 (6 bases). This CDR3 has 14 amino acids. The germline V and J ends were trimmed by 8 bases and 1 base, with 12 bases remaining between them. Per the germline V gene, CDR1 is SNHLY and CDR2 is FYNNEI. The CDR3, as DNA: TGTGCCAGCGGGAGGATCGGGGCCAAAAACATTCAGTACTTC. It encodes CASGRIGAKNIQYF. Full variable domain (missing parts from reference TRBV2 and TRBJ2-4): EPEVTQTPSHQVTQMGQEVILRCVPISNHLYFYWYRQILGQKVEFLVSFYNNEISEKSEIFDDQFSVERPDGSNFTLKIRSTKLEDSAMYFCASGRIGAKNIQYFGAGTRLSVL.

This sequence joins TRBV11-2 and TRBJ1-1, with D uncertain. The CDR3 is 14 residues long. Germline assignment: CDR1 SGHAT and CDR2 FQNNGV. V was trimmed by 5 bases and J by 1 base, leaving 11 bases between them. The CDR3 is CASSLQVSNTEAFF. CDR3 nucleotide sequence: TGTGCCAGCAGCCTCCAGGTTTCGAACACTGAAGCTTTCTTT. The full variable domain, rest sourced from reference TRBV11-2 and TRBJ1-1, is EAGVAQSPRYKIIEKRQSVAFWCNPISGHATLYWYQQILGQGPKLLIQFQNNGVVDDSQLPKDRFSAERLKGVDSTLKIQPAKLEDSAVYLCASSLQVSNTEAFFGQGTRLTVV.

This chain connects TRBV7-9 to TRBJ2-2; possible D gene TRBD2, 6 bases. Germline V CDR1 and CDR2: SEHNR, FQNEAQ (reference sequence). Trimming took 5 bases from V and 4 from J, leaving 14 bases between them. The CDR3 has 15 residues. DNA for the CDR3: TGTGCCAGCAGCCCGGGGGTAGGAAGCACCGGGGAGCTGTTTTTT. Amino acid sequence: CASSPGVGSTGELFF.

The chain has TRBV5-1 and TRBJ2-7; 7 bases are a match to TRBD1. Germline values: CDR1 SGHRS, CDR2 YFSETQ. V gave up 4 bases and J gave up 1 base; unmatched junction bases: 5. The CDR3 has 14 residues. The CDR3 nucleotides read TGCGCCAGCAGCGGCCGGGACAGTTCCTACGAGCAGTACTTC. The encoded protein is CASSGRDSSYEQYF.

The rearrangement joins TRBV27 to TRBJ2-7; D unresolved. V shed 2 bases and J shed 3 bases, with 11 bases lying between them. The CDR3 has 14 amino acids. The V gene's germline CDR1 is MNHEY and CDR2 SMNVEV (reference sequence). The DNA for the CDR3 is TGTGCCAGCAGTTTAAGTGGCATTCGCTACGAGCAGTACTTC. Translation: CASSLSGIRYEQYF.

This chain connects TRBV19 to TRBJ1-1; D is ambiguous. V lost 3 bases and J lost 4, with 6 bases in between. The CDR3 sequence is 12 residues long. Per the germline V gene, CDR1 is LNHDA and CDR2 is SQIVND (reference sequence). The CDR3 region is CASSMRGTEAFF. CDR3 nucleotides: TGTGCCAGTAGTATGAGAGGCACTGAAGCTTTCTTT.

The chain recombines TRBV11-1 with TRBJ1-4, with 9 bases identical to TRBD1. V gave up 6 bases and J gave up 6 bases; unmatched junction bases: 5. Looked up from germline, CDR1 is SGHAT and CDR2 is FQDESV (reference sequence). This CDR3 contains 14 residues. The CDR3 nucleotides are TGTGCCAGCAGTATGGGACAGGGCCATGAAAAACTGTTTTTT. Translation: CASSMGQGHEKLFF.

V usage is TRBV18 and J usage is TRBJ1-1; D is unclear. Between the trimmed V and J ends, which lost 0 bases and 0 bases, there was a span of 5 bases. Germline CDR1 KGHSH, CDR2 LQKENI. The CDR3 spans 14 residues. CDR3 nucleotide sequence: TGTGCCAGCTCACCACCGCCGATGAACACTGAAGCTTTCTTT. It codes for CASSPPPMNTEAFF.

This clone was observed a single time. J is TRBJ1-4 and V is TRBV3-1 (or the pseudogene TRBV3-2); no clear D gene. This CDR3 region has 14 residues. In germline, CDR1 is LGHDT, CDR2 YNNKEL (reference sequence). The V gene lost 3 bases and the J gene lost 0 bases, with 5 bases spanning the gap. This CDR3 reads CASSQGATNEKLFF. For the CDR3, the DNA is TGTGCCAGCAGCCAGGGCGCAACTAATGAAAAACTGTTTTTT.

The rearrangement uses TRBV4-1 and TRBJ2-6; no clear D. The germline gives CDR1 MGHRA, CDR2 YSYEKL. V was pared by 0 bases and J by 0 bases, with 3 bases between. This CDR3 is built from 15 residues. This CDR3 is CASSQEVSGANVLTF. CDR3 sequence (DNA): TGCGCCAGCAGCCAAGAAGTCTCTGGGGCCAACGTCCTGACTTTC.

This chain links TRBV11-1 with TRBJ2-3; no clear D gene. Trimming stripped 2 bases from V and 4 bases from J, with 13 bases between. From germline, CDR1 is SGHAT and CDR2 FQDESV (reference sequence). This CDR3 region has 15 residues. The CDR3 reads CASSLHQSGADTQYF. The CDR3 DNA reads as TGTGCCAGCAGCTTACACCAATCTGGAGCAGATACGCAGTATTTT.

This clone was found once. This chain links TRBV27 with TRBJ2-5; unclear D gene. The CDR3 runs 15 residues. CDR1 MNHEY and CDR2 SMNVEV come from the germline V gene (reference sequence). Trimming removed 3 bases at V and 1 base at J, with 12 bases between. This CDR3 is CASSFWSLAQETQYF. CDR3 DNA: TGTGCCAGCAGTTTCTGGTCCTTGGCCCAAGAGACCCAGTACTTC.

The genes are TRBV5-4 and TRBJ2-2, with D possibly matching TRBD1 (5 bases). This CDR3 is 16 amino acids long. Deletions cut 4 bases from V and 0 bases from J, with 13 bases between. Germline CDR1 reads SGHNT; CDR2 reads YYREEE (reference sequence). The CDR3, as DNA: TGTGCCAGCAGCCTCAGGGCTGGGACGAACACCGGGGAGCTGTTTTTT. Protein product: CASSLRAGTNTGELFF.

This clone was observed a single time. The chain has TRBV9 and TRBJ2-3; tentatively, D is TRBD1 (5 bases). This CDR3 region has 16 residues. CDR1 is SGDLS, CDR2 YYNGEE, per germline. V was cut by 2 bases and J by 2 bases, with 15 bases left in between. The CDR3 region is CASSVLQGLNTDTQYF. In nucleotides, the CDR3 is TGTGCCAGCAGCGTTCTCCAGGGTCTGAACACAGATACGCAGTATTTT.

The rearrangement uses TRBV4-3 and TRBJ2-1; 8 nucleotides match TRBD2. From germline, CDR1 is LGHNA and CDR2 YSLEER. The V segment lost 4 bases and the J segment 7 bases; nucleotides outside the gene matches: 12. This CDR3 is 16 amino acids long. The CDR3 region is CASSLLGLAAVNEQFF. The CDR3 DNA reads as TGCGCCAGCAGCCTGCTCGGACTAGCTGCAGTGAATGAGCAGTTCTTC.

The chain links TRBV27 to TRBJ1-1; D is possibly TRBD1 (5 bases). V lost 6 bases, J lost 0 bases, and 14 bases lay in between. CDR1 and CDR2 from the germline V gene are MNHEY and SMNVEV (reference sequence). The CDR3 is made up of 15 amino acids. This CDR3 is CASRGLRQMNTEAFF. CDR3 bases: TGTGCCAGCAGGGGACTCAGACAAATGAACACTGAAGCTTTCTTT.

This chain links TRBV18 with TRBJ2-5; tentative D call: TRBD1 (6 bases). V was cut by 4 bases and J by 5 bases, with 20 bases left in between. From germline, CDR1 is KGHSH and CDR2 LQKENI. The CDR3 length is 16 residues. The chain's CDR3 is CASSRQPGQPGETQYF. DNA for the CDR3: TGTGCCAGCTCACGCCAACCGGGACAACCGGGGGAGACCCAGTACTTC.